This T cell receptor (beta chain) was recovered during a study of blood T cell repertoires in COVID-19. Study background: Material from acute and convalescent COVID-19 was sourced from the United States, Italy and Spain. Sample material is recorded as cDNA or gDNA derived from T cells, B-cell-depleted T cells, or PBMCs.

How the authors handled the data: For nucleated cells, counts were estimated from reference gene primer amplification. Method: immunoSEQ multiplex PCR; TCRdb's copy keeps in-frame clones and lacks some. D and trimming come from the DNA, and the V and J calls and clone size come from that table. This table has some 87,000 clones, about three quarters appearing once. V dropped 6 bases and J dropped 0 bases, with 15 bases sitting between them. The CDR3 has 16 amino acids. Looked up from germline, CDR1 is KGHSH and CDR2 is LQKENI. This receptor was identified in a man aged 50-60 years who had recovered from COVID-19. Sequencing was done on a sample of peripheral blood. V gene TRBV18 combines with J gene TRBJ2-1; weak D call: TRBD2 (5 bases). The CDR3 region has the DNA TGTGCCAGCTCCACCATGAACGGGAACTCCTACAATGAGCAGTTCTTC. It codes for CASSTMNGNSYNEQFF.